Included here is one T cell receptor beta chain sequence, with context. Germline values: CDR1 GTSNPN, CDR2 SVGIG (reference sequence). The CDR3 spans 16 residues. With 0 bases removed from V and 5 bases from J, the gap between germline ends came to 17 bases. This record belongs to a study of blood T cell repertoires in COVID-19. Participant ages covered about 18 to 95 years across 24 US areas. The authors' processing: Amplified reference gene primers provided the basis for estimating nucleated cell counts. Profiled with immunoSEQ multiplex PCR; TCRdb holds only in-frame clones, not every one. D and trimming were read from the DNA, whereas the V and J calls and clone size are those reported in that table. The sample has some 270,000 clones, 65% to 85% seen once.

Material for sequencing was PBMCs or T cells enriched from blood (not recorded which). This clonotype was obtained from a middle-aged man who had recovered from COVID-19. The chain carries TRBV30 and TRBJ2-4; D possibly corresponds to TRBD1 (6 bases). CDR3 region: CAWSVVVGGQENIQYF. In DNA form, the CDR3 reads TGTGCCTGGAGTGTTGTCGTTGGGGGCCAGGAAAACATTCAGTACTTC.